This is a list of T cell receptor beta chains from one sample in a study of T cell responses to AZD1222 COVID-19 vaccine. TCRdb's copy holds only in-frame clones and misses some; the assay was immunoSEQ multiplex PCR. Of about 130,000 clones in the sample, 80% to 90% were seen once. This specimen was peripheral blood, taken 28 days after the second AZD1222 dose. The receptors were sampled from an adult who received the AZD1222 COVID-19 vaccine. The CDR3 runs from the conserved cysteine through the conserved F or W. A D gene is named only where the DNA matches it firmly. Clone size is not always given. Where it is, it says once, few, many or a class for expanded clones.

NA | TRBJ1-3 | once | TRBV7-9 | 14 | TGTGCCAGCAGCTCGGACACCCCTGGAAACACCATATATTTT | CASSSDTPGNTIYF
NA | TRBJ1-5 | once | TRBV19 | 15 | TGTGCCAGTAGTATAGACAGGGTTGGCAATCAGCCCCAGCATTTT | CASSIDRVGNQPQHF
TRBD1 | TRBJ1-1 | NA | TRBV18 | 16 | TGTGCCAGCTCACCGACACAGGGGGAATGGGACACTGAAGCTTTCTTT | CASSPTQGEWDTEAFF
TRBD2 | TRBJ2-1 | NA | TRBV10-1 | 14 | TGCGCCAGCAGTGATGGGGGGGGGATCCATGAGCAGTTCTTC | CASSDGGGIHEQFF
TRBD1 | TRBJ1-1 | NA | TRBV6-2/TRBV6-3 | 14 | TGTGCCAGCAGTTTAGGACAGGGGCTGAGTGAAGCTTTCTTT | CASSLGQGLSEAFF
TRBD1 | TRBJ1-5 | NA | TRBV9 | 16 | TGTGCCAGCAGCCTAGGGACAGCCAAAGGGAATCAGCCCCAGCATTTT | CASSLGTAKGNQPQHF
NA | TRBJ1-3 | NA | TRBV18 | 14 | TGTGCCAGCTCAGACGCACTTGATTTGGACACCATATATTTT | CASSDALDLDTIYF
NA | TRBJ1-5 | NA | TRBV19 | 16 | TGTGCCAGTAATAGGGCAGGGCGAGATAGCAATCAGCCCCAGCATTTT | CASNRAGRDSNQPQHF
TRBD1 | TRBJ1-6 | NA | TRBV19 | 14 | TGTGCCAGTAGTGAGGCAGGGGGTAATTCACCCCTCCACTTT | CASSEAGGNSPLHF
NA | TRBJ2-5 | NA | TRBV7-9 | 11 | TGTGCCAGCAGCCCAGAGGGGACCCAGTACTTC | CASSPEGTQYF